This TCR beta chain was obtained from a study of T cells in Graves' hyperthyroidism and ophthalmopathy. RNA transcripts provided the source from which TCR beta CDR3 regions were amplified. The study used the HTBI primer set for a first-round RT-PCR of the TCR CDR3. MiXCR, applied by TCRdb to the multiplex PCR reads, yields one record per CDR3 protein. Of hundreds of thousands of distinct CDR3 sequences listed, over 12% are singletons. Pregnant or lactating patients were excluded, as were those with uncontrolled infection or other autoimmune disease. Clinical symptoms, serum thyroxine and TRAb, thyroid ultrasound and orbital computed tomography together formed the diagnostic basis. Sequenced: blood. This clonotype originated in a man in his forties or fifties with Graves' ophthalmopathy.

CDR3 coding DNA: TGTGCCAGCAGATTACGTGAAAAACAACCCCAGCATTTT. Translating gives CASRLREKQPQHF. This chain links TRBV6-5 with TRBJ1-5; D unclear. CDR1 is MNHEY and CDR2 is SVGAGI in the germline V gene. CDR3 size: 13 residues. Trimming took off 6 bases at V and 10 bases at J, with 16 bases between the two ends.